The clone carrying this T cell receptor beta chain was found once. The CDR3 runs 11 residues. V was shortened by 6 bases and J by 4 bases, with 4 bases between the two germline ends. Germline CDR1 reads MNHEY; CDR2 reads SVGAGI. This record belongs to a study of control samples from healthy donors and cancer patients. The table came from immunoSEQ multiplex PCR; TCRdb's copy has only in-frame clones and leaves some out. The sample includes around 84,000 clones, 75% to 85% seen only once; the top ten take around 10%. This TCR was sampled from a man in his sixties with head and neck cancer. Material: PBMCs. This chain uses TRBV6-5 with TRBJ2-1; D not resolved. The CDR3 DNA is TGTGCCAGCAGGCTATACAATGAGCAGTTCTTC. This translates into CASRLYNEQFF.